The clone carrying this T cell receptor beta chain was recorded a few times. The assay was immunoSEQ multiplex PCR, and TCRdb's table has in-frame clones only and misses some. The sample holds around 86,000 clones, approximately 93% seen once. The data were obtained in a study of siplizumab effects on memory and regulatory T cells. Looked up from germline, CDR1 is SNHLY and CDR2 is FYNNEI. This CDR3 contains 13 residues. With 6 bases removed from V and 4 bases from J, the gap between germline ends came to 10 bases. The V and J genes are TRBV2 and TRBJ1-5; D perhaps matches TRBD1 (6 bases). The sequence was collected from a human donor in good health. The specimen was non-Treg CD4+ T cells sorted from blood. CDR3 DNA: TGTGCCAGCAGGCCCCAGGGGAATCAGCCCCAGCATTTT. Residues: CASRPQGNQPQHF.